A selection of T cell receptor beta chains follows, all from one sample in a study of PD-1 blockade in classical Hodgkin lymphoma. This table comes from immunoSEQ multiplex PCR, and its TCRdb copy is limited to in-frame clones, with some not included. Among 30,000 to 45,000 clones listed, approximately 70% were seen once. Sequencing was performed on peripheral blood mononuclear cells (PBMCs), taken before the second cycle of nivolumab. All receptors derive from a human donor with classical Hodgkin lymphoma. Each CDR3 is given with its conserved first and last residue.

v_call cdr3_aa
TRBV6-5 CASGDRGGYGYTF
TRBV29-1 CSVLTDFQETQYF
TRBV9 CASSKDRVRTEAFF
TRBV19 CASSIVGGLAKNIQYF
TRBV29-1 CSVTRPGGNNEQFF
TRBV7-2 CASSLSGQGPYQPQHF
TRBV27 CASSFSGGGTEAFF
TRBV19 CASSHHAGNSNQPQHF
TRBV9 CASSVASTDTQYF
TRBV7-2 CASSFTGDQPQHF
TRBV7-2 CASSLAGGTYEQYF
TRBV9 CASSVAGTSLGYEQFF
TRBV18 CASSPRQGRDTGELFF
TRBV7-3 CASSPGLASFGELFF
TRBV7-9 CASSSFSGTAYNEQFF
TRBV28 CASSRAVGLLRTNEKLFF
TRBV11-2 CASSPRFSLRTDTQYF
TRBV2 CASSQGILSPLHF
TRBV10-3 CAISDSTYYGYTF
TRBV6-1 CASSEYGQDYGYTF
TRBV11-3 CASSLGFRSYEQYF
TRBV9 CASRSGTNTGELFF
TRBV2 CASSEVQAGNTEAFF
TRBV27 CASSLRAGAGYEQYF
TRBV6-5 CASSYSSRGEQYF
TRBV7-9 CASSLVDRGNSPLHF
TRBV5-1 CASSLFGGTDTGELFF
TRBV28 CASSLSQGRQPQHF
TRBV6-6 CASSYGAGNEKLFF
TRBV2 CASSEVHGNTIYF
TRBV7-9 CASSLTFPDTQYF
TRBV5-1 CASSLGQRAADTQYF
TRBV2 CASSAGQGMTPLHF
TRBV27 CASHKWGTPETQYF
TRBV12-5 CASGLTLSGQETYNEQFF
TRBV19 CATSTGGSAGANVLTF
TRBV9 CASSVGLSGGGTDTQYF
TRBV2 CASSRQGTPYEQYF
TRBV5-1 CASSLLGQTTTDTQYF
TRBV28 CASSLGAPGEQYF
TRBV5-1 CASSLAGGPSSGANVLTF
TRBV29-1 CSVQGAVEQFF
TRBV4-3 CASSHTSGDTDTQYF
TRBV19 CASRTDRNYKQFF
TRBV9 CASSVGAGGPIDTQYF
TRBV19 CASRGTVTDTQYF
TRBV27 CASTPGGLYEKLFF
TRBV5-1 CASSLGDRGPEKLFF
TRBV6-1 CASSEAAGVTGELFF
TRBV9 CASSVAGNTEAFF
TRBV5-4 CASSLEGSHNEQFF
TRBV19 CASSIGGHYGYTF
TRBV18 CASSPPNSETEKYF
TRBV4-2 CASSLLTGSPGELFF
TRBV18 CASSPENNRGLQPQHF